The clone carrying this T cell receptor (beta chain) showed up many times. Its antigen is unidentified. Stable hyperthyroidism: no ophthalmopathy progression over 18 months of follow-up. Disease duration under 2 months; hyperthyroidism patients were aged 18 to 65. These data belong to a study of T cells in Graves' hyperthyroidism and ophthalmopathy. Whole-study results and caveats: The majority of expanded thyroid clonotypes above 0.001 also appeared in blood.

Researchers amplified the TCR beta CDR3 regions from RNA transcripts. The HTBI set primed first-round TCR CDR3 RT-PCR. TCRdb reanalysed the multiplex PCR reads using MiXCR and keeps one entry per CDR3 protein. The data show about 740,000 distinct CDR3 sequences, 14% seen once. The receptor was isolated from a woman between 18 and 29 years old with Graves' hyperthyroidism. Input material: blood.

For the CDR3, the DNA is TGTGCCAGCAGTCACCTGACGGATCCCGGGACTAGCGGAGAGACCCAGTACTTC. Its protein product is CASSHLTDPGTSGETQYF. The genes are TRBV27 and TRBJ2-5; TRBD2 matches at 11 bases. V trimming: 5 bases; J trimming: 4 bases; junction bases outside the gene matches: 15. This CDR3 has 18 residues. CDR1 is MNHEY and CDR2 is SMNVEV in the germline V gene (reference sequence).